Sequencing of this T cell receptor beta chain was carried out in a study of blood T cell repertoires in COVID-19. About the research overall: COVID-19 samples, acute and convalescent, were from the United States, Italy and Spain. From T cells, B-cell-depleted T cells, or PBMCs came the material, which was cDNA or gDNA.

Per germline, CDR1 SEHNR and CDR2 FQNEAQ (reference sequence). Unmatched junction bases numbered 5, after V lost 3 bases and J lost 5 bases. The CDR3 sequence is 14 residues long. Original processing notes: Reference gene primer amplification gave estimated nucleated cell counts. Profiled with immunoSEQ multiplex PCR; TCRdb holds only in-frame clones, not every one. V, J and clone size were drawn from that table, and D and trimming were deduced from the DNA. Altogether 15,000 to 20,000 clones are present, roughly 82% being singletons, with the ten largest covering over 20%. The chain joins TRBV7-9 to TRBJ2-5, with 8 nucleotides matching TRBD1. This sequence was found in an older man with active COVID-19. The sample taken for sequencing was peripheral blood. CDR3 sequence (DNA): TGTGCCAGCAGCTTCCAGGGGGCTGGGGAGACCCAGTACTTC. It translates to CASSFQGAGETQYF.